This TCR beta chain stems from a study of blood T cells in healthy people across ages (dated by TCRdb to the mid-2010s). Looking at the study overall: Template switching captured roughly one uniquely barcoded TCR beta cDNA molecule per two T cells in model experiments. To track age-related changes in TCR beta repertoire diversity, the study relied on deep sequencing normalized with unique cDNA molecular identifiers. For two donors (one aged 18 to 29 and one aged 80 or older), the study analyzed two additional independent replicas of 1 million unique cDNA reads from the same blood draw. Four age groups were formed from the donors: young (average about 16 years), middle-aged (less than 40), aged (about 62) and long-lived (around 82). To avoid experimental bias, donors of different ages were distributed randomly across sequencing lanes. What the study reported, not specific to this receptor: Compared with the aged group, the long-lived group had more naive CD4+ T cells, fewer expanded clones and increased TCR diversity, suggesting age selection. Estimates of total diversity from one million sequenced T cells were regarded as lower bounds and underestimates. Observed TCR beta diversity correlated strongly with the percentage of naive T cells measured by flow cytometry. Because the CMV infection status of the donors was unknown, age-related changes in expanded clonotypes may potentially have been confounded. As age increased, observed TCR beta diversity per million T cells dropped in a roughly linear way, and a significant reduction was already evident by age about 40. Since profiling was done on bulk unsorted PBMCs, naive and antigen-experienced compartments could not be conclusively compared.

The library came from 5' RACE. The instrument was an Illumina HiSeq 2500. A second about 7 to 11 cycle PCR used a sample-barcoded 5' primer and a J-beta primer mix. A unique molecular identifier was introduced onto each TCR beta cDNA molecule by a template-switch 5' adaptor carrying 12 random nucleotides. Each sample yielded at least 2.5 million CDR3-containing paired-end reads. All of the RNA was converted into first-strand cDNA using the Mint cDNA synthesis kit, with a TRBC-specific oligonucleotide serving as the primer. All cDNA was treated with uracil-DNA glycosylase and then went through a first 18-cycle PCR with the universal primers M1SS and BC2_uni_R. For the original study's pipeline: Each sample was normalized by randomly selecting 1 million high-quality reads, each carrying a distinct molecular identifier. Instead of being binned into consensus sequences, reads that shared molecular identifiers were thrown out. MiTCR, with a Q25 quality threshold and the strictest error-elimination algorithm, was used for CDR3 identification, clonotype clustering and error correction. A nonparametric unseen species model with Euler transformation was used to estimate lower-bound total TCR beta diversity. TCRdb took the public reads, trimmed them with fastp at Q25, ran MiXCR for clone calling and kept in-frame beta chains. Entries are consolidated by CDR3 protein sequence, retaining the most common genes and DNA. The V and J calls were determined by TCRdb, not by the authors. The sample records some 1 million distinct CDR3 sequences, roughly 45% of which are singletons. Of the sample, about 20% is held by the ten largest clones.

The donors were roughly 40 Caucasian individuals from Russia, aged 6 to 90 years, who were systemically healthy. Around 10 milliliters of peripheral blood were drawn from each donor into EDTA-treated Vacutainer tubes. Ficoll-Paque density-gradient centrifugation was used to isolate PBMCs, with at least 6 million per sample. Total RNA was extracted from PBMCs with Trizol reagent, with at least 5 micrograms obtained per sample. Naive CD45RAhigh/CD27high T cell percentages were measured by flow cytometry on a PBMC aliquot from every donor. Compared with germline, V lacks 0 bases and J lacks 8 bases; bases without a gene match: 2. The CDR3 runs 14 amino acids, cysteine and phenylalanine included. The entry retains the CDR3 DNA only, 42 bases that are in frame from base 1. For CDR1 and CDR2, the germline V gene (reference sequence) lists LGHDT and YNNKEL. This clonotype was seen only a few times. Its antigen is not yet known. Per-base quality was not reported, and no clone a single base away is much larger than it.

The clonotype originates from an older woman in good health. The sample taken for sequencing was blood. Here the chain combines TRBV3-1 and TRBJ2-4; TRBD2 matches 9 bases in the middle. The base sequence is TGTGCCAGCAGCCAAGACCTAGCGGGGCACATTCAGTACTTC. This encodes CASSQDLAGHIQYF.